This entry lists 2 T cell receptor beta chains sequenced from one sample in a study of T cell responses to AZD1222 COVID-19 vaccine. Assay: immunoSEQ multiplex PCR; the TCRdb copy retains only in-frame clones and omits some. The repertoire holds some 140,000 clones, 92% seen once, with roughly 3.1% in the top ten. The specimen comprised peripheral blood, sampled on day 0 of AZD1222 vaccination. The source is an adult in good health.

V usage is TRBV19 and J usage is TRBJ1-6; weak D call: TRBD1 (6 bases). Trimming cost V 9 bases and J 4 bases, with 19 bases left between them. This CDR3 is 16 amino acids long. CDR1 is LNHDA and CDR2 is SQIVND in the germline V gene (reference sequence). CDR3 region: CASAHRGGPYNSPLHF. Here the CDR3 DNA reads TGTGCCAGCGCACATCGGGGGGGCCCGTATAATTCACCCCTCCACTTT.

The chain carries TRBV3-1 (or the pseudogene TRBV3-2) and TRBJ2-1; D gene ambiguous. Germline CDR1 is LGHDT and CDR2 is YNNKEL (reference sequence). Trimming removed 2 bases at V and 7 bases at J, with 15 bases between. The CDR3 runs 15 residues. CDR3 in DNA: TGTGCCAGCAGCCAAAGGTGGCTCGGGCTGAATGAGCAGTTCTTC. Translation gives CASSQRWLGLNEQFF.